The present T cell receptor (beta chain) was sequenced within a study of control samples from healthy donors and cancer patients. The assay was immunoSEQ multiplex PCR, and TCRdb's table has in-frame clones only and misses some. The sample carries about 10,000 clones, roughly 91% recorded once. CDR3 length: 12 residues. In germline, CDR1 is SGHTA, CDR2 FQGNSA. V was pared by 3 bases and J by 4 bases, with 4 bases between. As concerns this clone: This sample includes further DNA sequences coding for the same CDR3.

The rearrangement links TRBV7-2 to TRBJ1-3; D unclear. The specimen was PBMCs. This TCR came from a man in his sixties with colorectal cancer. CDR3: CASSLRGNTIYF. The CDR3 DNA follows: TGTGCCAGCAGCTTGCGGGGAAACACCATATATTTT.